Listed below are T cell receptor beta chains from one sample, sequenced in a study of T cell repertoires in cytomegalovirus infection. One entry per CDR3 protein results from TCRdb running MiXCR on the reads. Of around 540,000 distinct CDR3 sequences listed, around a third are singletons. For these receptors, no antigen is known. The sample consisted of cultured PBMCs, taken from culture after CMV antigen stimulation. Receptors originate from a human donor in good health (CMV status not recorded). Some clones in this sample may be carry-over from other donors' samples. Both conserved end residues are part of each CDR3. A D gene is named only where the DNA matches it firmly. Some rows have no size entry. The others give once, few or many, or a class for an expanded clone.

. TRBJ2-1 TRBV18 . TGTGCCAGCTCACCACCGAGGCGGCCCACCTACAATGAGCAGTTCTTC CASSPPRRPTYNEQFF
. TRBJ2-7 TRBV7-9 few TGTGCCAGCAGCTCAGCACAGGTTGAGTACGAGCAGTACTTC CASSSAQVEYEQYF
. TRBJ2-4 TRBV7-6 few TGTGCCAGCAGTTATCGGATGGGGGGCCGAGCCAAAAACATTCAGTACTTC CASSYRMGGRAKNIQYF
TRBD1 TRBJ1-4 TRBV7-2 few TGTGCCAGCAGCTTAACGGGACAGACCGTGAAAATCCATTTT CASSLTGQTVKIHF
TRBD2 TRBJ2-3 TRBV28 few TGTGCCAGCAGTGTTAGCGGGAGTGGAACAGATACGCAGTATTTT CASSVSGSGTDTQYF
. TRBJ1-5 TRBV7-2 many TGCGCCAGCAGCCTAAATAGCAATCAGCCCCAGCATTTT CASSLNSNQPQHF
TRBD2 TRBJ2-1 TRBV7-2 few TGTGCCAGCAGCTCTTGGACTAGCTGGGTTGAGCAGTTCTTC CASSSWTSWVEQFF
. TRBJ2-3 TRBV20-1 few TGCAGTGCTAGAGATCTCCAGCGCCCCAGCACAGATACGCAGTATTTT CSARDLQRPSTDTQYF
TRBD2 TRBJ2-1 TRBV19 few TGTGCCAGTAGGCGGACTAGCGGCGCCTACAATGAGCAGTTCTTC CASRRTSGAYNEQFF
. TRBJ2-7 TRBV28 many TGTGCCAGCAGTTCGCCTCCCGAGTACGAGCAGTACTTC CASSSPPEYEQYF
TRBD1 TRBJ1-2 TRBV7-2 . TGTGCCAGCAGCTTAACCGGACAGGGCGGCCATGGCTACACCTTC CASSLTGQGGHGYTF
. TRBJ2-7 TRBV12-3/TRBV12-4 . TGTGCCAGCAGTCCTGGACAGTTTTCCCAATCTACGCGGCAGTACTTC CASSPGQFSQSTRQYF
. TRBJ2-6 TRBV12-3/TRBV12-4 many TGTGCCAGCAGTCCTGATTCTGGGGCCAACGTCCTGACTTTC CASSPDSGANVLTF
. TRBJ1-4 TRBV7-6 few TGTGCCAGCAGCCCAAACGGGGGAGGAGGTGAAAAACTGTTTTTT CASSPNGGGGEKLFF
TRBD2 TRBJ2-7 TRBV20-1 . TGCAGTGCCCCGGGGGGTTCCGAGCAGTACTTC CSAPGGSEQYF
. TRBJ2-3 TRBV27 few TGTGCCAGCAGTTTATCATCAGACACAGATACGCAGTATTTT CASSLSSDTDTQYF
. TRBJ1-6 TRBV7-2 many TGTGCCAGCAGCCACTGGGACTCGGGGGGACCCCTCCACTTT CASSHWDSGGPLHF
. TRBJ2-7 TRBV4-1 . TGCGCCAGCAGCCAAGTTATTACAGCCTCCTACGAGCAGTACTTC CASSQVITASYEQYF
. TRBJ1-1 TRBV11-2 few TGTGCCAGCAGCTTAGGGGGGGCCCTAACTGAAGCTTTCTTT CASSLGGALTEAFF
TRBD2 TRBJ2-7 TRBV4-3 few TGCGCCAGCAGCCAATCTAGCGGGACCCCCTCCTACGAGCAGTACTTC CASSQSSGTPSYEQYF
TRBD1 TRBJ1-2 TRBV11-2 . TGTGCCAGCGGAAAAGCCGGGACAGCGGGTCTCCATGGCTACACCTTC CASGKAGTAGLHGYTF
. TRBJ1-1 TRBV5-4 . TGTGCCAGCAGCTTTCGAAGGACCGATGAAGCTTTCTTT CASSFRRTDEAFF
TRBD2 TRBJ2-1 TRBV7-2 . TGTGCCAGCAGCTTAGTTAGCGGGAGTACGGGTGAGCAGTTCTTC CASSLVSGSTGEQFF
TRBD2 TRBJ2-2 TRBV6-6 . TGTGCCAGCAGTTACCACGGGACTAGCTCGGACGGGGAGCTGTTTTTT CASSYHGTSSDGELFF
. TRBJ2-3 TRBV7-9 few TGTGCCAGCAGCTCTCCTCTCTTTCTCCGGCAGTATTTT CASSSPLFLRQYF
. TRBJ2-7 TRBV20-1 . TGCAGTGCTAGAGGATCTGCCGGACGCTCCTACGAGCAGTACTTC CSARGSAGRSYEQYF
. TRBJ2-1 TRBV19 few TGTGCCAGCAAAAGCGGAGTCCAGGATGAGCAGTTCTTC CASKSGVQDEQFF
. TRBJ2-2 TRBV7-2 . TGTGCCAGCAGCTATCGAACAGGGTCCACCGGGGAGCTGTTTTTT CASSYRTGSTGELFF
. TRBJ2-1 TRBV12-3/TRBV12-4 few TGTGCCAGCAGCGCCCCAGGCAGGTACAATGAGCAGTTCTTC CASSAPGRYNEQFF
TRBD1 TRBJ1-2 TRBV11-2 once TGTGCCAGCAGCTTTAATCAGGGGGCGTACGGCTACACCTTC CASSFNQGAYGYTF
TRBD2 TRBJ2-3 TRBV7-2 many TGTGCCAGCAGCTTGAGCGGGAGGGAGACAGATACGCAGTATTTT CASSLSGRETDTQYF
. TRBJ1-2 TRBV7-2 few TGTGCCAGCAGTTTACCGGACAGTGAATATGGCTACACCTTC CASSLPDSEYGYTF
. TRBJ1-1 TRBV7-6 . TGTGCCAGCAGCTTAGCAGAAGGCGCGGTAAGCCAGGACAGTGAAGCTTTCTTT CASSLAEGAVSQDSEAFF
. TRBJ2-7 TRBV7-2 . TGTGCCAGCACGGGGGCGCCTCCATACGAGCAGTACTTC CASTGAPPYEQYF
. TRBJ1-2 TRBV7-2 . TGTGCCAGCAGCCCCCGGGCCGGTTCGGACTATGGCTACACCTTC CASSPRAGSDYGYTF
TRBD1 TRBJ1-6 TRBV20-1 . TGCAGTGCTAGAATGGCAGGGGGTAATTCACCCCTCCACTTT CSARMAGGNSPLHF
. TRBJ1-6 TRBV15 . TGTGCCACCAGCAGAGGGGGATCTGGGCCACCCCTCCACTTT CATSRGGSGPPLHF